The clone carrying this TCR beta chain was seen once. Study processing details: Amplifying reference gene primers gave estimates of nucleated cell counts. Clones were sequenced by immunoSEQ multiplex PCR, and TCRdb holds only the in-frame ones, with some missing. V and J calls plus clone size are reproduced from that table; the DNA served to infer D and trimming. The table has over 45,000 clones, roughly 87% seen once; the top ten hold approximately 5%. This CDR3 region has 13 residues. V shed 7 bases and J shed 8 bases, with 17 bases lying between them. This sample is drawn from a study of blood T cell repertoires in COVID-19. Study-level background: COVID-19 samples collected from the United States, Italy and Spain covered acute and convalescent phases. T cells, B-cell-depleted T cells, or PBMCs provided the cDNA or gDNA that served as material.

The sample taken for sequencing was peripheral blood. The chain combines TRBV12-3 or TRBV12-4 with TRBJ1-2; the D gene is possibly TRBD1 (5 bases). The TCR originated in a man older than 75 in a cohort sampled during active COVID-19. CDR3 loop: CASTFGGEGGYTF. CDR3 bases: TGTGCCAGCACCTTCGGGGGGGAGGGCGGCTACACCTTC.